The sequence of this T cell receptor beta chain was determined in a study of CD8 T cells in Susac syndrome. Purification of the CD8+ and CD4+ T cells relied on negative isolation, and TEMRA cells underwent FACS enrichment. Reverse transcription of about 0.45 to 1 ug RNA was carried out with random hexamers. TCRdb redid the calling of the immunoSEQ multiplex PCR reads with MiXCR, one entry per CDR3 protein. There are roughly 200,000 distinct CDR3 sequences in the sample; approximately 95% occur only once, and 0.08% to 0.11% lies in the top ten. V was clipped by 5 bases and J by 4 bases, with 15 bases between them. This CDR3 is built from 15 residues. The germline V gene has CDR1 LNHNV and CDR2 YYDKDF (reference sequence).

The clonotype comes from a human donor in good health. The rearrangement joins TRBV15 to TRBJ2-1; no definite D call. The sample comprised CD4+ T cells from PBMCs. CDR3: CATSPSKGKYNEQFF. The CDR3 DNA follows: TGTGCCACCAGCCCCTCGAAGGGAAAATACAATGAGCAGTTCTTC.